This T cell receptor (beta chain) was sequenced for a study of blood T cell repertoires in COVID-19 (TCRdb year 2020). Broadly, across the study: Collaborator samples came from the United States, Italy and Spain and covered acute and convalescent phases of COVID-19. The material from the prospective study consisted of cDNA or gDNA derived from T cells, B-cell-depleted T cells, or PBMCs. Sample metadata almost always included a de-identified subject ID, COVID-19 status, age in years and sex. A freely available public database, intended as a resource for researchers studying the immune response to SARS-CoV-2, is where the repertoires were released. Deeply sampled blood TCRbeta repertoires from subjects exposed to, actively infected with, or recovered from COVID-19 were included in the dataset. Samples were obtained from the ongoing ImmuneRACE study (first 160 participants) and from 1,254 subjects provided by 6 global collaborators. HLA class I and class II types, where available, came from metadata supplied by the sample provider rather than from assay-based typing.

The immunoSEQ Assay, a bias-controlled multiplex PCR, was used to amplify TCRbeta CDR3 regions from genomic DNA. Concerning the study's data processing: The number of nucleated cells in each sample was estimated from the amplification of reference gene primers within the assay. To quantify the absolute abundance of each unique TCRbeta CDR3 rearrangement, sequence reads were collapsed and filtered. For each sample, productive Simpson clonality was calculated by taking the square root of Simpson's diversity index across productive rearrangements. TCRdb mirrors the immuneACCESS table, restricted to in-frame sequences. Some clones are absent from its copies; in checked studies, under half trace to an unresolved V gene, and the reason for the others is unknown. The V and J calls and clone size come from that table; D and trimming were worked out from the DNA. This sample holds around 100,000 clones; 65% to 85% were observed only once. Roughly 17% of the sample is in the top ten clones.

Remarks on this clone: The clone's antigen remains unknown. It has no much larger one-base neighbor in the sample; base qualities were not kept.

Each collaborating institution followed its own protocols to collect whole blood in K2EDTA tubes. For TCRbeta analysis, collaborator samples were shipped as frozen whole blood, as isolated PBMCs, or as DNA extracted from either sample type. Based on the germline V gene, the CDR1 and CDR2 sequences are MNHNS and SASEGT. The germline V and J ends show losses of 4 bases and 0 bases respectively, and no gene match explains 7 bases of the junction. The CDR3 starts with the cysteine, ends with the phenylalanine, and has 16 residues. Solely the CDR3 DNA is kept, with 48 bases framed from the first base. Points the paper makes about the study in general: Clinical and demographic metadata were provided uncurated, with the amount varying by source and participant.

The V gene is TRBV6-1 and the J gene is TRBJ1-2; 8 bases in between match TRBD1. The TCR originated in a woman aged 60-75 years with acute or convalescent COVID-19. Specimen: peripheral blood. The bases read TGTGCCAGCAGTGCCGGCAGGGGGCGGCCTAACTATGGCTACACCTTC. Translation gives CASSAGRGRPNYGYTF.